This entry lists 32 T cell receptor beta chains sequenced from one sample in a study of blood T cell repertoires in COVID-19. Clones were sequenced by immunoSEQ multiplex PCR, and TCRdb holds only the in-frame ones, with some missing. The sample yields about 350,000 clones, about 90% seen once. The sequenced sample consisted of peripheral blood. The receptors shown here come from a woman between 45 and 65 years old with COVID-19, enrolled during active disease.

The chain joins TRBV7-9 to TRBJ2-2; D ambiguous. The CDR3 consists of 13 residues. The germline V and J ends were trimmed by 2 bases and 4 bases, with 5 bases remaining between them. Germline-derived CDR1 and CDR2 are SEHNR and FQNEAQ (reference sequence). CDR3 amino acids: CASSLLTTGELFF. The CDR3 DNA is TGTGCCAGCAGCTTACTAACCACCGGGGAGCTGTTTTTT.

The sample holds one count of this clone. The V gene is TRBV6-1, the J gene TRBJ2-1; 8 bases line up with TRBD2. CDR1 is MNHNS and CDR2 is SASEGT in the germline V gene. The CDR3 has 16 amino acids. The V gene end was trimmed by 4 bases and the J gene end by 1 base; junction bases not matched to a gene: 6. The CDR3 sequence: CASSGGGLGSYNEQFF. The CDR3 coding sequence is TGTGCCAGCAGTGGGGGGGGACTAGGTTCCTACAATGAGCAGTTCTTC.

The J gene is TRBJ2-7, the V gene TRBV6-5; the match to TRBD1 covers 9 bases. The length of the CDR3 is 15 residues. The germline V gene encodes CDR1 MNHEY and CDR2 SVGAGI. With 4 bases clipped from V and 0 bases from J, the junction kept 4 bases outside the gene matches. CDR3 DNA sequence: TGTGCCAGCAGTTTCGACAGGGGGAGCTCCTACGAGCAGTACTTC. This encodes CASSFDRGSSYEQYF.

The chain couples TRBV10-1 to TRBJ2-1, with D possibly being TRBD1 (6 bases). The CDR3 totals 14 residues. The V gene's germline CDR1 is WNHNN and CDR2 SYGVQD (reference sequence). V gave up 6 bases and J gave up 7 bases, with 16 bases separating them. The CDR3 protein is CASSSLQGRNEQFF. CDR3 sequence (DNA): TGCGCCAGCAGCTCTCTACAGGGTCGGAATGAGCAGTTCTTC.

This clone was detected only a few times. V is TRBV30 and J is TRBJ1-5; TRBD1 matches at 8 bases. V was clipped by 3 bases and J by 4 bases; unmatched bases: 14. The germline gives CDR1 GTSNPN, CDR2 SVGIG (reference sequence). This CDR3 contains 17 residues. The CDR3 DNA is TGTGCCTGGAGGAAGACGGGACAGGTATGGAATAATCAGCCCCAGCATTTT. This codes for CAWRKTGQVWNNQPQHF.

Written as DNA, the CDR3 is TGTGCCAGCAGTTACGGCCCGCAGGGGGCGCGAGGTGGCTACACCTTC. It codes for CASSYGPQGARGGYTF. This chain connects TRBV6-2 or TRBV6-3 to TRBJ1-2; 8 bases match TRBD1. This CDR3 is built from 16 residues. Per germline, CDR1 MNHEY and CDR2 SVGEGT. V shed 2 bases, J shed 7 bases, and the junction held 12 bases outside the gene matches.

This sequence joins TRBV7-2 and TRBJ1-6; maybe TRBD1 (6 bases). Per the germline V gene, CDR1 is SGHTA and CDR2 is FQGNSA. CDR3 length: 17 residues. V lost 5 bases and J lost 2, with 16 bases in between. CDR3 in amino acids: CASSEIFRGTYNSPLHF. In nucleotides, the CDR3 is TGTGCCAGCAGCGAAATTTTCAGGGGAACCTATAATTCACCCCTCCACTTT.

The J gene is TRBJ2-2, the V gene TRBV5-4; tentatively, D is TRBD2 (6 bases). V gave up 4 bases and J gave up 5 bases, with 15 bases separating them. This CDR3 has 15 residues. Germline V gives CDR1 SGHNT, CDR2 YYREEE (reference sequence). CDR3 loop: CASSGWRAGTGELFF. The CDR3 DNA is TGTGCCAGCAGCGGATGGAGGGCGGGGACCGGGGAGCTGTTTTTT.

This clone was recorded only once. The V gene is TRBV18, the J gene TRBJ1-1, with 9 bases lining up with TRBD1. Germline V gives CDR1 KGHSH, CDR2 LQKENI. The CDR3 has 17 amino acids. The V gene end was trimmed by 5 bases and the J gene end by 1 base; junction bases not matched to a gene: 11. The CDR3 region has the DNA TGTGCCAGCTCAACGGGCTTTTCGGGACAGGGGAACACTGAAGCTTTCTTT. Translated, it gives CASSTGFSGQGNTEAFF.

The V gene is TRBV11-2, the J gene TRBJ2-5, with D tentatively TRBD2 (5 bases). V lost 2 bases and J 4 bases, leaving 11 bases between the germline ends. The CDR3 sequence is 14 residues long. Germline CDR1 SGHAT, CDR2 FQNNGV. As DNA, the CDR3 is TGTGCCAGCAGCTTAAGGGAGTTTAGAGAGACCCAGTACTTC. It is translated as CASSLREFRETQYF. The whole variable domain, remainder taken from reference TRBV11-2 and TRBJ2-5, is EAGVAQSPRYKIIEKRQSVAFWCNPISGHATLYWYQQILGQGPKLLIQFQNNGVVDDSQLPKDRFSAERLKGVDSTLKIQPAKLEDSAVYLCASSLREFRETQYFGPGTRLLVL.

The gene calls are TRBV6-2 or TRBV6-3 and TRBJ2-7; D call uncertain. Germline V gene lookup returns CDR1 MNHEY and CDR2 SVGEGT. The CDR3 length is 14 residues. Trimming took 0 bases from V and 2 from J, leaving 8 bases between them. As DNA, the CDR3 is TGTGCCAGCAGTTACTCGACACCTACCTACGAGCAGTACTTC. Its protein is CASSYSTPTYEQYF.

The chain employs TRBV27 and TRBJ2-1; 12 bases agree with TRBD2. With 4 bases clipped from V and 0 bases from J, the junction kept 10 bases outside the gene matches. CDR3 length: 19 residues. CDR1 is MNHEY, CDR2 SMNVEV, per germline (reference sequence). CDR3 sequence: CASSSPSTSGGSSYNEQFF. The CDR3 bases are TGTGCCAGCAGTTCCCCCTCAACTAGCGGGGGGAGCTCCTACAATGAGCAGTTCTTC.

This clone showed up just once. V is TRBV7-8 and J is TRBJ1-5, with D uncertain. V lost 1 base and J lost 7, with 11 bases in between. The CDR3 runs to 14 residues. Germline-derived CDR1 and CDR2 are SGHVS and FQNEAQ. CDR3 DNA sequence: TGTGCCAGCAGCTTAGAGGCGGGCATCCAGCCCCAGCATTTT. Translated, it gives CASSLEAGIQPQHF.

Concerning this clone itself: Other DNA variants within this sample encode the same CDR3. The V call is TRBV12-3 or TRBV12-4, the J call TRBJ1-1, with a tentative D call TRBD1 (5 bases). V was clipped by 6 bases and J by 1 base, with 9 bases between them. This CDR3 is 13 amino acids long. CDR3 in amino acids: CASSLQENTEAFF. DNA for the CDR3: TGTGCCAGCAGCCTACAGGAGAACACTGAAGCTTTCTTT.

The V call is TRBV2, the J call TRBJ2-2; D is unresolved. Germline-derived CDR1 and CDR2 are SNHLY and FYNNEI. CDR3 length equals 15 residues. The V gene lost 6 bases and the J gene lost 0 bases, with 11 bases spanning the gap. The CDR3 loop is CASSVQSANTGELFF. The CDR3 DNA is TGTGCCAGCAGCGTACAATCCGCGAACACCGGGGAGCTGTTTTTT.

J is TRBJ2-2 and V is TRBV11-3, with 9 nucleotides matching TRBD2. CDR1 and CDR2 (germline): SGHNT, YENEEA. This CDR3 is 15 amino acids long. J was trimmed by 6 bases and V by 2 bases; bases with no gene match: 4. The CDR3 bases are TGTGCCAGCAGCTTACGAGCGGGAGGCTCCGGGGAGCTGTTTTTT. Its protein is CASSLRAGGSGELFF.

The chain has TRBV19 and TRBJ1-4, with D possibly matching TRBD1 (6 bases). V lost 9 bases and J 4 bases, leaving 18 bases between the germline ends. Germline-derived CDR1 and CDR2 are LNHDA and SQIVND (reference sequence). CDR3 size: 15 residues. The CDR3 spells CASNKGGPINEKLFF. The CDR3 bases are TGTGCCAGCAATAAAGGGGGACCGATTAATGAAAAACTGTTTTTT.

Here the CDR3 DNA reads TGTGCCAGTGGCTTAGAGGTTAACACTGAAGCTTTCTTT. Its protein is CASGLEVNTEAFF. The V gene is TRBV19, the J gene TRBJ1-1; no clear D. The CDR3 contains 13 residues. Between the trimmed V and J ends, which lost 8 bases and 2 bases, there was a span of 12 bases. Germline-derived CDR1 and CDR2 are LNHDA and SQIVND (reference sequence).

V and J are TRBV3-1 (or the pseudogene TRBV3-2) and TRBJ1-4; TRBD1 aligns across 11 bases. V gave up 3 bases and J gave up 8 bases; unmatched junction bases: 8. This CDR3 is built from 16 residues. Germline CDR1 and CDR2: LGHDT and YNNKEL (reference sequence). CDR3 region: CASSQGTGGLSEKLFF. The CDR3 DNA follows: TGTGCCAGCAGCCAGGGGACAGGGGGACTCAGCGAAAAACTGTTTTTT.

This clone appeared a single time. V usage is TRBV23-1 and J usage is TRBJ2-1, with 12 positions matching TRBD1. TRBV23-1 has ORF status, its function being uncertain. This CDR3 spans 15 amino acids. The trim removed 1 base at V and 9 bases at J, leaving 4 bases unmatched. The CDR3 region has the DNA TGCGCCAGCAGTCAATTGGGACAGGGGGCAGTTGAGCAGTTCTTC. Translated, it gives CASSQLGQGAVEQFF.

J is TRBJ2-7 and V is TRBV27, with 10 bases that match TRBD2. This CDR3 region has 15 residues. Germline V gene lookup returns CDR1 MNHEY and CDR2 SMNVEV (reference sequence). V dropped 5 bases and J dropped 4; count of bases not matched to a gene: 8. The DNA of the CDR3 is TGTGCCAGCAGTACACGGACTAGCGGAGGATACGAGCAGTACTTC. This codes for CASSTRTSGGYEQYF.

V and J are TRBV24-1 and TRBJ2-2; D possibly corresponds to TRBD1 (6 bases). The V end was cut by 3 bases, the J end by 3 bases, with 10 bases between. Germline assignment: CDR1 KGHDR and CDR2 SFDVKD. The CDR3 consists of 15 residues. The CDR3 DNA reads TGTGCCACCAGTGATGCCGGGACACACACCGGGGAGCTGTTTTTT. It specifies CATSDAGTHTGELFF.

This clone was counted at least ten times. The V and J genes are TRBV30 and TRBJ1-1; perhaps TRBD1 as D (6 bases). The CDR3 sequence is 13 residues long. V dropped 3 bases and J dropped 4 bases, with 12 bases sitting between them. Germline V gene data show CDR1 as GTSNPN and CDR2 as SVGIG (reference sequence). The DNA for the CDR3 is TGTGCCTGGAGCAGAAGCAGGGGCACTGAAGCTTTCTTT. Translated: CAWSRSRGTEAFF.

The rearrangement joins TRBV7-9 to TRBJ1-4; D perhaps matches TRBD1 (5 bases). CDR3 length: 15 residues. Deletions cut 1 base from V and 10 bases from J, with 16 bases between. Germline V lookup: CDR1 SEHNR, CDR2 FQNEAQ (reference sequence). Written as DNA, the CDR3 is TGTGCCAGCAGCTTAGGGGACGCGGCGCGGGGAAAACTGTTTTTT. As protein: CASSLGDAARGKLFF.

CDR3 nucleotide sequence: TGCGCCAGCAGTGATAAGAGGGGGTCAGATACGCAGTATTTT. The encoded protein is CASSDKRGSDTQYF. The chain employs TRBV5-1 and TRBJ2-3; tentative D call: TRBD1 (6 bases). V dropped 5 bases and J dropped 4 bases, with 14 bases sitting between them. Germline lookup yields CDR1 SGHRS and CDR2 YFSETQ. The CDR3 length is 14 residues.

The V gene is TRBV3-1 (or the pseudogene TRBV3-2), the J gene TRBJ1-1; D call uncertain. Germline V lookup: CDR1 LGHDT, CDR2 YNNKEL (reference sequence). The CDR3 has 14 amino acids. V was clipped by 1 base and J by 1 base, with 7 bases between them. CDR3 DNA: TGTGCCAGCAGCCAAGCCAACAGGAACACTGAAGCTTTCTTT. Translating it yields CASSQANRNTEAFF.

The gene calls are TRBV19 and TRBJ1-2, with 9 positions matching TRBD1. The germline gives CDR1 LNHDA, CDR2 SQIVND (reference sequence). With V trimmed by 9 bases and J by 8 bases, 13 bases remained unmatched. The CDR3 runs to 14 residues. The CDR3, as DNA: TGTGCCAGCACGACAGGGGGACCGGTCCGGGGCTACACCTTC. Protein product: CASTTGGPVRGYTF.

This chain uses TRBV27 with TRBJ2-7; D remains unclear. Trimming stripped 6 bases from V and 1 base from J, with 13 bases between. The germline CDR1 and CDR2 sequences are MNHEY and SMNVEV (reference sequence). CDR3 length: 14 amino acids. In DNA, the CDR3 is TGTGCCAGCAGGGGCCCCCTTGGGTCCTACGAGCAGTACTTC. This encodes CASRGPLGSYEQYF.

This clone came up a few times. The chain is built from TRBV6-5 and TRBJ1-1; no definite D call. Per the germline V gene, CDR1 is MNHEY and CDR2 is SVGAGI. There are 13 residues in the CDR3. The V end lost 6 bases, the J end lost 10 bases, and 18 bases lay between the germline ends. In nucleotides, the CDR3 is TGTGCCAGCAGATTGGCCTCCCTGTCTCCAGCTTTCTTT. This gives the protein CASRLASLSPAFF.

This chain connects TRBV18 to TRBJ2-5; 8 bases agree with TRBD1. The germline CDR1 and CDR2 sequences are KGHSH and LQKENI. CDR3 length: 14 amino acids. Unmatched junction bases numbered 8, after V lost 6 bases and J lost 5 bases. Here the CDR3 reads CASSRDRGYETQYF. DNA for the CDR3: TGTGCCAGCTCGAGAGACAGGGGATACGAGACCCAGTACTTC.

This chain uses TRBV29-1 with TRBJ2-7; D may be TRBD2 (6 bases). V lost 8 bases to trimming and J lost 0 bases, with 17 bases between them. Germline CDR1 reads SQVTM; CDR2 reads ANQGSEA. The CDR3 length is 14 residues. This CDR3 is CSIRGGTSSYEQYF. CDR3 DNA sequence: TGCAGCATAAGAGGAGGGACCAGCTCCTACGAGCAGTACTTC.

Remarks on this clone: A much larger clone is a single base away; this may be a read error. The chain uses TRBV7-9 and TRBJ2-2; tentative D call: TRBD2 (5 bases). The CDR3 runs 14 residues. CDR1 and CDR2 (germline): SEHNR, FQNEAQ (reference sequence). The germline V and J ends were trimmed by 5 bases and 1 base, with 8 bases remaining between them. The CDR3 region has the DNA TGTGCCAGCAGCCTAAGCGGGAACACCGGGGAGCTGTTTTTT. Translating it yields CASSLSGNTGELFF.